One sample yielded the 10 T cell receptor beta chains listed below, sequenced in a study of high-grade serous ovarian cancer treatment subgroups. Data came from immunoSEQ multiplex PCR; TCRdb stores just in-frame clones and leaves some out. This table holds about 36,000 clones, about 80% found once. The tumor samples were collected prior to definitive surgery or chemotherapy. Input material: tumor tissue. The receptors derive from a human donor with high-grade serous ovarian cancer.

V is TRBV7-2 and J is TRBJ2-1, with D possibly TRBD2 on 5 matching bases. The CDR3 extends over 12 amino acids. Trimming removed 3 bases at V and 7 bases at J, with 7 bases between. Germline lookup yields CDR1 SGHTA and CDR2 FQGNSA. The CDR3 sequence is CASSFSGNEQFF. DNA of the CDR3: TGTGCCAGCAGCTTCTCGGGAAATGAGCAGTTCTTC. The full variable domain, with the rest looked up from reference TRBV7-2 and TRBJ2-1, is GAGVSQSPSNKVTEKGKDVELRCDPISGHTALYWYRQSLGQGLEFLIYFQGNSAPDKSGLPSDRFSAERTGGSVSTLTIQRTQQEDSAVYLCASSFSGNEQFFGPGTRLTVL.

The table lists this clone with a few counts. This chain uses TRBV4-1 with TRBJ2-5, with a possible D match to TRBD1 (6 bases). Looked up from germline, CDR1 is MGHRA and CDR2 is YSYEKL. V gave up 1 base and J gave up 4 bases, with 13 bases separating them. The CDR3 has 15 residues. The CDR3, as DNA: TGCGCCAGCAGCCAAGGAATGGGCAGGGGAGAGACCCAGTACTTC. Its protein is CASSQGMGRGETQYF.

The table lists this clone with a few counts. The V gene is TRBV19, the J gene TRBJ1-5, with D possibly being TRBD1 (6 bases). CDR1 and CDR2 (germline): LNHDA, SQIVND (reference sequence). V shed 0 bases and J shed 0 bases, with 12 bases lying between them. CDR3 length: 17 amino acids. The CDR3 DNA follows: TGTGCCAGTAGTATAGATCTGGACAGTTATAGCAATCAGCCCCAGCATTTT. As protein: CASSIDLDSYSNQPQHF.

This sequence joins TRBV4-3 and TRBJ1-4; D gene unclear. Per the germline V gene, CDR1 is LGHNA and CDR2 is YSLEER. This CDR3 is built from 16 residues. V was shortened by 4 bases and J by 0 bases, with 12 bases between the two germline ends. The CDR3 loop reads CASSRGGPATNEKLFF. In nucleotides, the CDR3 is TGCGCCAGCAGCCGAGGAGGACCGGCAACTAATGAAAAACTGTTTTTT.

This clone has more than one count but fewer than ten. V is TRBV27 and J is TRBJ2-2; 9 bases agree with TRBD1. The CDR3 runs 16 residues. Germline CDR1 reads MNHEY; CDR2 reads SMNVEV (reference sequence). V was clipped by 6 bases and J by 6 bases; unmatched bases: 11. CDR3 DNA sequence: TGTGCCAGCAGCTCCGCCGGGACAGGGTCCCCCGGGGAGCTGTTTTTT. Translating gives CASSSAGTGSPGELFF.

DNA of the CDR3: TGCGCCAGCAGCCAAGGGACAGGGAGGGAAAAACTGTTTTTT. Its translation: CASSQGTGREKLFF. J is TRBJ1-4 and V is TRBV4-3; TRBD1 matches 8 bases. With 1 base clipped from V and 8 bases from J, the junction kept 3 bases outside the gene matches. The germline gives CDR1 LGHNA, CDR2 YSLEER. This CDR3 has 14 amino acids.

This clone was recorded once. This chain connects TRBV4-3 to TRBJ2-2; 13 nucleotides match TRBD2. Per germline, CDR1 LGHNA and CDR2 YSLEER. Trimming took 0 bases from V and 4 from J; bases not matched to a gene: 8. The CDR3 runs to 19 residues. The CDR3 DNA reads TGCGCCAGCAGCCAAGAAGTACGGACTAGCGGGAGTTTCACCGGGGAGCTGTTTTTT. Protein: CASSQEVRTSGSFTGELFF.

V and J are TRBV27 and TRBJ1-4; D ambiguous. V gave up 2 bases and J gave up 0 bases, with 7 bases separating them. Germline assignment: CDR1 MNHEY and CDR2 SMNVEV (reference sequence). This CDR3 has 15 residues. The CDR3 loop is CASSLHGTTNEKLFF. The CDR3, as DNA: TGTGCCAGCAGTTTACATGGTACAACTAATGAAAAACTGTTTTTT.

V is TRBV5-1 and J is TRBJ2-5; 8 bases are a match to TRBD2. This CDR3 is built from 14 residues. J was trimmed by 4 bases and V by 2 bases; bases with no gene match: 4. The germline CDR1 and CDR2 sequences are SGHRS and YFSETQ. CDR3 sequence reads: CASSFLAGRETQYF. The CDR3 DNA reads as TGCGCCAGCAGCTTCTTAGCGGGACGAGAGACCCAGTACTTC.

The rearrangement links TRBV12-5 to TRBJ2-1, with TRBD2 matching over 10 bases. Germline CDR1 reads LGHNT; CDR2 reads FRNRAP. This CDR3 is built from 17 residues. V shed 4 bases, J shed 2 bases, and the junction held 8 bases outside the gene matches. As DNA, the CDR3 is TGTGCTAGTGGTTCCGCCAGACTAGCGGGTACCTACAATGAGCAGTTCTTC. Its translation is CASGSARLAGTYNEQFF.